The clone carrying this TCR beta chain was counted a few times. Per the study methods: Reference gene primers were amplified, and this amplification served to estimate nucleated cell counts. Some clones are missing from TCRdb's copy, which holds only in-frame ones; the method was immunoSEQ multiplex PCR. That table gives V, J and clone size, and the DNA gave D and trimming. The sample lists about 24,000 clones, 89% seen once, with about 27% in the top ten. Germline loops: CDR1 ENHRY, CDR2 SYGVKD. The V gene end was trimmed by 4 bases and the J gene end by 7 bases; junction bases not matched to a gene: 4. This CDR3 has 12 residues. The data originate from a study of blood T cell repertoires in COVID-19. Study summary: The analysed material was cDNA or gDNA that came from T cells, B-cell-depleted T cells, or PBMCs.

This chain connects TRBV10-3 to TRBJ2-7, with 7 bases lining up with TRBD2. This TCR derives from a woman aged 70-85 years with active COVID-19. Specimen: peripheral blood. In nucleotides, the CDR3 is TGTGCCATCAGTGTGGGGGGAGGGGAGCAGTACTTC. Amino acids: CAISVGGGEQYF.